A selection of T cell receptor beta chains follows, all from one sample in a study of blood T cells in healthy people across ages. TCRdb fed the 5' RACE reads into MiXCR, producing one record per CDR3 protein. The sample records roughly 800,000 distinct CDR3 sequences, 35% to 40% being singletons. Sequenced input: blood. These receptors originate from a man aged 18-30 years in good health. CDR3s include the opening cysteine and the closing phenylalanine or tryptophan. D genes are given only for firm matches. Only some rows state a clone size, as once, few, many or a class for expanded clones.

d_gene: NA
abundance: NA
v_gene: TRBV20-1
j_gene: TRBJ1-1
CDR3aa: CSAPSGSNTEAFF
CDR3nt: TGCAGTGCCCCCTCGGGGTCGAACACTGAAGCTTTCTTT

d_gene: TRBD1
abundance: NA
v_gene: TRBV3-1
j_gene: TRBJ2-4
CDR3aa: CASSQIPTGWAKNIQYF
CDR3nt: TGTGCCAGCAGCCAGATTCCGACAGGGTGGGCCAAAAACATTCAGTACTTC

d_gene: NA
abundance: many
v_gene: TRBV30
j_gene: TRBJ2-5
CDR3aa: CAWSAMGETQYF
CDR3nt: TGTGCCTGGAGTGCAATGGGGGAGACCCAGTACTTC

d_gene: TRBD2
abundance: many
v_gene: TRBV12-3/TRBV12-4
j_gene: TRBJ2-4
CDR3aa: CASNLGAGGQNIQYF
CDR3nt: TGTGCCAGCAATTTGGGGGCGGGGGGTCAAAACATTCAGTACTTC

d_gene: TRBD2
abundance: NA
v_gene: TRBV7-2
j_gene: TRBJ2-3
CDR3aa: CASSLGLAGSPSTDTQYF
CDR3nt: TGTGCCAGCAGCTTAGGGCTAGCGGGGAGCCCTAGCACAGATACGCAGTATTTT

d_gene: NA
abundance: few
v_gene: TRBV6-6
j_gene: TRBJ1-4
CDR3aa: CASSYRDEKLFF
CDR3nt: TGTGCCAGCAGTTACAGAGATGAAAAACTGTTTTTT

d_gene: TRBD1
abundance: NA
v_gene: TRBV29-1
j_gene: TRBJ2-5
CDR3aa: CSVEPGQAYQETQYF
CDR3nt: TGCAGCGTTGAACCGGGACAGGCGTACCAAGAGACCCAGTACTTC

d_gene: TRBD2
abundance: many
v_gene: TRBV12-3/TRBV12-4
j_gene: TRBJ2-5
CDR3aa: CASSLSSGETQYF
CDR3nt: TGTGCCAGCAGTTTGAGTAGCGGGGAGACCCAGTACTTC

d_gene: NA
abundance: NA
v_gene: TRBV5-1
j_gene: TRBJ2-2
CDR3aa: CASSPSKADNTGELFF
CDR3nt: TGCGCCAGCAGCCCGTCTAAGGCGGACAACACCGGGGAGCTGTTTTTT

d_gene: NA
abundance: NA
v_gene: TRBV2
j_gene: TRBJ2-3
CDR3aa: CASSVRTTSTDTQYF
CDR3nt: TGTGCCAGCAGCGTGAGGACGACTAGCACAGATACGCAGTATTTT

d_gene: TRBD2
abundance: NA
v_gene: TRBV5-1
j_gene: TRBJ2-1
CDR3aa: CASKSGASYNEQFF
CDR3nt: TGCGCCAGCAAGAGCGGGGCCTCCTACAATGAGCAGTTCTTC

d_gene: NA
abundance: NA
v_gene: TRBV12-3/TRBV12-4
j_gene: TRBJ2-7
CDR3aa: CACRRYRDEQYF
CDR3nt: TGTGCCTGCAGACGTTATCGGGACGAGCAGTACTTC

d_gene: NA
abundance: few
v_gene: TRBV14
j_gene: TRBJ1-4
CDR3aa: CASSRTSTDGEKLFF
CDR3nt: TGTGCCAGCAGCCGAACATCGACGGACGGAGAAAAACTGTTTTTT

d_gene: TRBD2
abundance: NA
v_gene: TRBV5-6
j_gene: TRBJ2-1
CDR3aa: CASSPTSGNSYNEQFF
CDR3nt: TGTGCCAGCAGCCCTACTAGCGGGAACTCCTACAATGAGCAGTTCTTC

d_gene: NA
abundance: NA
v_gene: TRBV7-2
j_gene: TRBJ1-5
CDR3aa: CASSLVPGSNQPQHF
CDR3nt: TGTGCCAGCAGCTTAGTCCCCGGCAGCAATCAGCCCCAGCATTTT

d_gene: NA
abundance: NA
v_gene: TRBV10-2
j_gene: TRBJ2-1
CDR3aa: CSSSEERSEFEETQFF
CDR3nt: TGCTCCAGCAGTGAAGAAAGGTCCGAGTTTGAGGAGACCCAGTTCTTC

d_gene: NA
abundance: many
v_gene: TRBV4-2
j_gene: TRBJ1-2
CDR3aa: CASSQGPGTDYGYTF
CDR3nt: TGTGCCAGCAGCCAGGGACCGGGTACAGACTATGGCTACACCTTC

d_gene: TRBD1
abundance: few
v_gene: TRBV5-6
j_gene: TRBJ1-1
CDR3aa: CASSSGTVGAFF
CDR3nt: TGTGCCAGCAGCTCCGGGACAGTTGGAGCTTTCTTT

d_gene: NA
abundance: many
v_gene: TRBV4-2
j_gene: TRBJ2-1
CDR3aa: CASSQDISSSYNEQFF
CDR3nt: TGTGCCAGCAGCCAAGATATTAGCTCCTCCTACAATGAGCAGTTCTTC

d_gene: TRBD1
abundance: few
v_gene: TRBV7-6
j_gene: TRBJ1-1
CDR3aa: CASSPSQMRQGTSRAFF
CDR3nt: TGTGCCAGCAGCCCATCCCAGATGAGACAGGGGACCTCTCGAGCTTTCTTT

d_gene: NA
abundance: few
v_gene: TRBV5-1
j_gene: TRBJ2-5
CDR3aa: CASSWDGNLSGETQYF
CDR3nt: TGCGCCAGCAGCTGGGACGGTAATCTAAGTGGAGAGACCCAGTACTTC

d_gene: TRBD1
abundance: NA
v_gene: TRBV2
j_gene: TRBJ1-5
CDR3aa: CASKDRDQPQHF
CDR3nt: TGTGCCAGCAAGGACAGGGATCAGCCCCAGCATTTT

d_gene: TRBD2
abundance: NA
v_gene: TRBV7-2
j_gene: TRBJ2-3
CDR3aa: CASSPAGSTSRRDTQYF
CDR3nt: TGTGCCAGCAGCCCGGCGGGCTCGACTAGCCGGCGAGATACGCAGTATTTT

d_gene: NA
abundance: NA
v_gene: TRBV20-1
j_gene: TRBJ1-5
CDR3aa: CSARSGSNQPQHF
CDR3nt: TGCAGTGCTAGATCGGGGAGCAATCAGCCCCAGCATTTT

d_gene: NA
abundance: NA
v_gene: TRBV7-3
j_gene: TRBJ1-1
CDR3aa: CASSPNTMNTEAFF
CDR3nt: TGTGCCAGCAGTCCTAACACGATGAACACTGAAGCTTTCTTT

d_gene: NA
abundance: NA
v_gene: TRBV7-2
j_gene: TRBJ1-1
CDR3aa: CASSLVTRGNTEAFF
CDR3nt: TGTGCCAGCAGCTTAGTAACCAGGGGGAACACTGAAGCTTTCTTT

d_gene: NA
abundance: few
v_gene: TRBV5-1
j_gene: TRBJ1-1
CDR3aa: CASSSTTYTEAFF
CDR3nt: TGCGCCAGCAGCTCAACAACTTACACTGAAGCTTTCTTT

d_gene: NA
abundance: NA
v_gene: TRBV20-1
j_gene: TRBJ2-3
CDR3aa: CSARDWPVSTDTRYF
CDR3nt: TGCAGTGCTAGAGATTGGCCGGTTAGCACAGATACGCGGTATTTT

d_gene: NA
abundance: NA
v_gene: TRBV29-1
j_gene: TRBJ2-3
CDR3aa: CSVLATGRADTQYF
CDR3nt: TGCAGCGTCCTTGCCACAGGCAGGGCGGATACGCAGTATTTT